This entry lists 16 T cell receptor beta chains sequenced from one sample in a study of T-cell reconstitution after alpha-beta-depleted transplantation in children. This sample's TCRbeta library carried unique molecular identifier barcodes. TCRdb called the PCR reads again in MiXCR, with one record for every CDR3 protein. The table records over 550,000 distinct CDR3 sequences, roughly a tenth of them present only once. The sequencing here drew on PBMCs from the stem cell graft donor, taken from the stem cell graft. These receptors all come from a human donor who donated a stem cell graft to a child with acute myeloid leukemia.

This clonotype was counted a few times. This sequence joins TRBV7-9 and TRBJ2-2; 9 bases are shared with TRBD1. There are 13 residues in the CDR3. The V gene's germline CDR1 is SEHNR and CDR2 FQNEAQ (reference sequence). Trimming took 5 bases from V and 7 from J; bases not matched to a gene: 2. The CDR3 DNA follows: TGTGCCAGCAGCCGGGACAGGGACGGGGAGCTGTTTTTT. It specifies CASSRDRDGELFF.

This clonotype was counted between two and nine times. J is TRBJ1-5 and V is TRBV18; D unresolved. This CDR3 spans 17 amino acids. Per germline, CDR1 KGHSH and CDR2 LQKENI. The V end was cut by 2 bases, the J end by 4 bases, with 18 bases between. DNA of the CDR3: TGTGCCAGCTCACCATTGGGAGGGCCGGGGAGAAATCAGCCCCAGCATTTT. This sequence encodes CASSPLGGPGRNQPQHF.

V usage is TRBV20-1 and J usage is TRBJ2-1, with D possibly matching TRBD2 (5 bases). This CDR3 comprises 14 residues. CDR1 and CDR2 from the germline V gene are DFQATT and SNEGSKA (reference sequence). The V end lost 1 base, the J end lost 10 bases, and 17 bases lay between the germline ends. The CDR3 bases are TGCAGTGCTAGAGTTTCCGCCGCCGGGATCGAGCAGTTCTTC. Protein sequence: CSARVSAAGIEQFF.

This clonotype was detected ten times or more. This sequence joins TRBV30 and TRBJ2-7; D assignment may be TRBD1 or TRBD2 (6 bases each). The CDR3 is 14 amino acids. The V and J ends lost 0 bases and 2 bases respectively, with 11 bases between them. Germline CDR1 GTSNPN, CDR2 SVGIG (reference sequence). In DNA form, the CDR3 reads TGTGCCTGGAGTGTAGGTCGGGGGCCCTACGAGCAGTACTTC. Protein sequence: CAWSVGRGPYEQYF.

This clonotype was counted many times. The chain links TRBV2 to TRBJ2-1; TRBD1 agrees at 11 bases. Trimming at V came to 6 bases and at J to 4 bases, leaving 5 bases not matched to a gene. The germline gives CDR1 SNHLY, CDR2 FYNNEI. CDR3 length: 15 amino acids. CDR3 sequence (DNA): TGTGCCAGCAGGAACGGACAGGGGGCTTACAATGAGCAGTTCTTC. Translation: CASRNGQGAYNEQFF.

The rearrangement links TRBV7-8 to TRBJ1-5; possible D gene TRBD1, 5 bases. The V gene lost 3 bases and the J gene lost 4 bases, with 22 bases spanning the gap. CDR1 and CDR2 from the germline V gene are SGHVS and FQNEAQ. The CDR3 is 18 amino acids. The CDR3, as DNA: TGTGCCAGCAGCTTGAACCTATCCAACGACAGAAAGAATCAGCCCCAGCATTTT. Amino acids: CASSLNLSNDRKNQPQHF. Combining the CDR3 with reference TRBV7-8 and TRBJ1-5 gives the whole variable domain GAGVSQSPRYKVAKRGQDVALRCDPISGHVSLFWYQQALGQGPEFLTYFQNEAQLDKSGLPSDRFFAERPEGSVSTLKIQRTQQEDSAVYLCASSLNLSNDRKNQPQHFGDGTRLSIL.

J is TRBJ1-2 and V is TRBV20-1; TRBD1 matches at 7 bases. The trim removed 0 bases at V and 3 bases at J, leaving 1 base unmatched. CDR3 length: 13 amino acids. The germline gives CDR1 DFQATT, CDR2 SNEGSKA (reference sequence). CDR3: CSAREDRDYGYTF. In DNA, the CDR3 is TGCAGTGCTAGAGAAGACAGGGACTATGGCTACACCTTC.

This clonotype was detected many times. The chain uses TRBV27 and TRBJ2-1; D is uncertain. The V end lost 8 bases, the J end lost 0 bases, and 11 bases lay between the germline ends. Germline V gives CDR1 MNHEY, CDR2 SMNVEV (reference sequence). CDR3 length: 14 amino acids. The CDR3 here is CASGLLSSYNEQFF. CDR3 coding DNA: TGTGCCAGCGGCCTCCTGAGCTCCTACAATGAGCAGTTCTTC.

The rearrangement links TRBV4-2 to TRBJ1-1; TRBD1 matches at 9 bases. Germline lookup yields CDR1 LGHNA and CDR2 YNFKEQ. With 4 bases clipped from V and 5 bases from J, the junction kept 8 bases outside the gene matches. This CDR3 comprises 15 residues. In DNA, the CDR3 is TGTGCCAGCAGCCCTCCACAGGGGGCGCGTACTGAAGCTTTCTTT. This encodes CASSPPQGARTEAFF.

This clonotype was found a few times. The V and J genes are TRBV19 and TRBJ2-4; no reliable D call. Germline V gene sequence: CDR1 LNHDA, CDR2 SQIVND (reference sequence). The CDR3 loop spans 11 amino acids. V shed 6 bases and J shed 7 bases, with 7 bases lying between them. CDR3 bases: TGTGCCAGTAGGGTTGGGAACATTCAGTACTTC. It codes for CASRVGNIQYF. Full variable domain (missing parts from reference TRBV19 and TRBJ2-4): DGGITQSPKYLFRKEGQNVTLSCEQNLNHDAMYWYRQDPGQGLRLIYYSQIVNDFQKGDIAEGYSVSREKKESFPLTVTSAQKNPTAFYLCASRVGNIQYFGAGTRLSVL.

Notes on this clonotype: At one end the junction does not follow the germline gene, possibly because of a read error. The rearrangement links TRBV5-1 to TRBJ2-3; 7 nucleotides match TRBD1. The CDR3 length is 16 residues. Germline V lookup: CDR1 SGHRS, CDR2 YFSETQ. The CDR3 nucleotides are TGCGCCAGCAGCAAGGGACAGTCGATTTTCACATATACGCAGTATTTT. Translated: CASSKGQSIFTYTQYF.

This clonotype was found many times. The chain uses TRBV20-1 and TRBJ1-5; D call uncertain. Germline CDR1 is DFQATT and CDR2 is SNEGSKA (reference sequence). The length of the CDR3 is 13 residues. V was shortened by 6 bases and J by 6 bases, with 15 bases between the two germline ends. The CDR3 nucleotides read TGCAGTGCCCAGAAGGGCAGGCGTCAGCCCCAGCATTTT. Residues: CSAQKGRRQPQHF.

Ten or more counts support this clonotype. The CDR3 protein is CSASMTSGRAEQFF. CDR3 coding DNA: TGCAGTGCTAGTATGACTAGCGGGAGGGCCGAGCAGTTCTTC. This chain uses TRBV20-1 with TRBJ2-1; 14 positions agree with TRBD2. The CDR3 consists of 14 residues. V lost 3 bases, J lost 10 bases, and 5 bases stayed unmatched. Per the germline V gene, CDR1 is DFQATT and CDR2 is SNEGSKA (reference sequence).

This clonotype has a handful of counts. The V call is TRBV7-2, the J call TRBJ2-5, with 8 bases lining up with TRBD2. The V gene's germline CDR1 is SGHTA and CDR2 FQGNSA. The CDR3 has 16 amino acids. After removal of 0 bases from V and 4 bases from J, the junction contained 7 bases not matched to a gene. The CDR3 sequence: CASSLASGIGGETQYF. The CDR3 region has the DNA TGTGCCAGCAGCTTAGCTAGCGGGATAGGAGGAGAGACCCAGTACTTC.

This clonotype has a handful of counts. The rearrangement joins TRBV24-1 to TRBJ2-1; 14 nucleotides agree with TRBD2. The germline gives CDR1 KGHDR, CDR2 SFDVKD. This CDR3 comprises 16 residues. J was trimmed by 6 bases and V by 3 bases; bases with no gene match: 3. CDR3 DNA: TGTGCCACCAGTGATGTGACTAGCGGGAGGGCCAATGAGCAGTTCTTC. Amino acids: CATSDVTSGRANEQFF.

At least ten counts were recorded for this clonotype. The rearrangement joins TRBV10-3 to TRBJ2-1, with 9 bases fitting TRBD2. Trimming cost V 1 base and J 6 bases; bases outside gene matches: 7. Germline V gene sequence: CDR1 ENHRY, CDR2 SYGVKD. CDR3 length: 16 amino acids. DNA of the CDR3: TGTGCCATCAGTGAGTTTGAGCGGGAGGTGGTCAATGAGCAGTTCTTC. Residues: CAISEFEREVVNEQFF.